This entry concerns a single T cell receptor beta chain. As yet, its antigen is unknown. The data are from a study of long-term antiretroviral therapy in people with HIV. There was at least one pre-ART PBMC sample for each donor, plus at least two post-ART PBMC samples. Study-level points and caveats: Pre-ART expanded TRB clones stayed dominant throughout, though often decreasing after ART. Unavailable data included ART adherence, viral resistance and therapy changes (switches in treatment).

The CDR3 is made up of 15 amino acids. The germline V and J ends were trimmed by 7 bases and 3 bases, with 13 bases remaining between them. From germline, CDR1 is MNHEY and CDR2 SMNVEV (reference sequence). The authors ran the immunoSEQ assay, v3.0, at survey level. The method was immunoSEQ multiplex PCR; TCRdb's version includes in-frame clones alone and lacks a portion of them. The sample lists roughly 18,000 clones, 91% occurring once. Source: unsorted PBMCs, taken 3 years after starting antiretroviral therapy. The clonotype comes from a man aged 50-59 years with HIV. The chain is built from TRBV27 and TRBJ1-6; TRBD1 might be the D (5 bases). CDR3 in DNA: TGTGCCAGCACGTACGGGGCGAACTATAATTCACCCCTCCACTTT. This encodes CASTYGANYNSPLHF.